This is a list of T cell receptor beta chains from one sample in a study of blood T cell repertoires in COVID-19. Generated by immunoSEQ multiplex PCR, the TCRdb table keeps only in-frame clones and is missing some. This table has over 20,000 clones, 81% appearing once. The material sequenced was peripheral blood. The receptors shown here come from a man aged 45-65 years with active or convalescent COVID-19. Each CDR3 is given with its conserved first and last residue. A D gene is named only where the DNA matches it firmly. Some rows mark clone size as missing; the rest say once, few, many or name a class of expanded clone.

v_call,clone_size,d_call,j_call,cdr3_aa,cdr3_nt
TRBV6-1,NA,NA,TRBJ2-7,CASSGGASARSYEQYF,TGTGCCAGCAGTGGTGGGGCTAGCGCGAGGTCCTACGAGCAGTACTTC
TRBV19,NA,NA,TRBJ2-1,CASTPQIRGEQFF,TGTGCCAGTACCCCCCAAATACGGGGTGAGCAGTTCTTC
TRBV5-1,NA,TRBD1,TRBJ2-7,CASSARQGYEQYF,TGCGCCAGCAGCGCACGACAGGGTTACGAGCAGTACTTC
TRBV5-1,NA,NA,TRBJ2-4,CASSLAGWAGVSSKNIQYF,TGCGCCAGCAGCTTGGCCGGATGGGCAGGGGTGTCATCCAAAAACATTCAGTACTTC
TRBV7-6,NA,TRBD1,TRBJ1-1,CASSYQGADTEAFF,TGTGCCAGCAGCTACCAGGGGGCTGACACTGAAGCTTTCTTT
TRBV6-5,NA,TRBD1,TRBJ2-7,CASRTGTGGYEQYF,TGTGCCAGCAGAACCGGGACAGGGGGTTACGAGCAGTACTTC
TRBV3-1/TRBV3-2,NA,NA,TRBJ2-5,CASSHRRDYQETQYF,TGTGCCAGCAGCCACCGCCGGGACTACCAAGAGACCCAGTACTTC
TRBV6-1,NA,NA,TRBJ2-7,CASSEIGSYEQYF,TGTGCCAGCAGTGAAATTGGCAGTTACGAGCAGTACTTC
TRBV20-1,NA,NA,TRBJ2-7,CSASQGWEQYF,TGCAGTGCCAGCCAGGGGTGGGAGCAGTACTTC
TRBV3-1/TRBV3-2,few,NA,TRBJ1-4,CASSQDNRKTTNEKLFF,TGTGCCAGCAGCCAAGATAACAGAAAAACGACTAATGAAAAACTGTTTTTT